This TCR beta chain was sequenced for a study of blood T cell repertoires in COVID-19. Whole-study context: Specimens from acute and convalescent COVID-19 originated in the United States, Italy and Spain. PBMCs, B-cell-depleted T cells, or T cells were the source of the cDNA or gDNA that made up the material.

The CDR3 sequence is 15 residues long. V shed 2 bases and J 8 bases; nucleotides not matched to a gene: 8. Looked up from germline, CDR1 is SEHNR and CDR2 is FQNEAQ (reference sequence). Original analysis: Amplification from reference gene primers served as the basis for estimated nucleated cell counts. The protocol was immunoSEQ multiplex PCR, while the TCRdb copy is restricted to in-frame clones and leaves out a portion. V, J and clone size reflect that table, while D and trimming were determined from the DNA. The sample shows around 110,000 clones, 80% to 90% of them seen only once. This receptor was taken from a man in his forties with acute or convalescent COVID-19. The V call is TRBV7-9, the J call TRBJ2-1; 8 nucleotides agree with TRBD2. Input material: peripheral blood. CDR3 bases: TGTGCCAGCAGCTTACCCAGCGGGAGTGAGCATGAGCAGTTCTTC. It translates to CASSLPSGSEHEQFF.